Included here is one T cell receptor (beta chain) sequence, with context. No antigen is known for it. The data are from a study of cytomegalovirus exposure and HLA in healthy donors. Background on the study: Researchers found that roughly 81% of 398 genotyped donors fell within the Caucasian-associated ancestry cluster. Study-level findings and limits: According to an earlier analysis, most TCR beta V segments yielded productive rearrangements about 87% or about 30% of the time.

The CDR3 runs to 14 residues. Losses at the gene ends were 4 bases for V and 5 bases for J; bases not matched to a gene: 4. Germline assignment: CDR1 LGHNA and CDR2 YSLEER. Primers for the PCR totalled 60 Vbeta and 13 Jbeta. Assay used: immunoSEQ multiplex PCR; TCRdb lists only in-frame clones, some missing. The top ten hold approximately 0.9% of the sample, which has some 140,000 clones, roughly 79% seen once. The chain couples TRBV4-3 to TRBJ2-5, with 10 bases matching TRBD1. The receptor was isolated from a young man in good health and CMV-seronegative. The material sequenced was PBMCs. Written as DNA, the CDR3 is TGCGCCAGCAGCCTGACAGGGGGCAGGGAGACCCAGTACTTC. Translated: CASSLTGGRETQYF.